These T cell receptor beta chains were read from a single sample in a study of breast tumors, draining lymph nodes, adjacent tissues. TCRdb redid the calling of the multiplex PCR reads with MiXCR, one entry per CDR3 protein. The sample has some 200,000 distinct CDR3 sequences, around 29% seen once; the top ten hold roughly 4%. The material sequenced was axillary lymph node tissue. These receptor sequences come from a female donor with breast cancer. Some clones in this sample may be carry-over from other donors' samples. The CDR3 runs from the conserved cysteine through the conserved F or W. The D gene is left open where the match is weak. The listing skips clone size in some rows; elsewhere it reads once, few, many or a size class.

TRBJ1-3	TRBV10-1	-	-	CASSGGASLGNTIYF	TGCGCCAGCAGTGGGGGGGCGAGCCTTGGAAACACCATATATTTT
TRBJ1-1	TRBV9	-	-	CASSVEDLGGAVNTEAFF	TGTGCCAGCAGCGTAGAGGATCTGGGGGGGGCAGTGAACACTGAAGCTTTCTTT
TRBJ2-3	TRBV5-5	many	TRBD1	CASSRTTGELDTQYF	TGTGCCAGCAGCCGGACGACAGGGGAGTTAGATACGCAGTATTTT
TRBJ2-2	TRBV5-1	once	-	CASSPTKTGNTGELFF	TGCGCCAGCAGCCCCACCAAAACAGGGAACACCGGGGAGCTGTTTTTT
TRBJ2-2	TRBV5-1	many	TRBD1	CASTSTGGTGELFF	TGCGCCAGCACCTCGACAGGGGGCACCGGGGAGCTGTTTTTT
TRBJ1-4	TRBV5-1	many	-	CASSLAGFMGEKLFF	TGCGCCAGCAGCTTGGCAGGGTTTATGGGTGAAAAACTGTTTTTT
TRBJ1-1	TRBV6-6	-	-	CASSPDTTEAFF	TGTGCCAGCAGTCCGGACACTACTGAAGCTTTCTTT
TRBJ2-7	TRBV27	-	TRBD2	CASSPAEGTSGNYEQYF	TGTGCCAGCAGTCCTGCTGAAGGGACTAGCGGGAACTACGAGCAGTACTTC
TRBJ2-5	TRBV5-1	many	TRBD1	CASSKGQGQETQYF	TGCGCCAGCAGCAAGGGACAGGGGCAAGAGACCCAGTACTTC
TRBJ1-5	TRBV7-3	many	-	CASSSSLGQPQHF	TGTGCCAGCAGCTCGTCTTTAGGTCAGCCCCAGCATTTT